The 26 T cell receptor beta chains presented below share a single source sample, sequenced in a study of human T cells and chemical hapten exposure. Each CDR3 protein is one row after TCRdb ran MiXCR on the RACE reads. The sample shows more than 80,000 distinct CDR3 sequences, 10% of them seen only once. Noted time point: patch test 2, 6 weeks after DPC sensitization. Treatment described: therapeutic diphenylcyclopropenone sensitization with weekly scalp DPC. The sample consisted of whole blood, taken in connection with sensitization to the hapten diphenylcyclopropenone (DPC). The receptors derive from a woman aged 45-65 years with alopecia areata. Some clones in this sample may be carry-over from other donors' samples.

This clonotype was seen repeatedly, ten times or more. The chain combines TRBV6-5 with TRBJ2-6; maybe TRBD1 (6 bases). The CDR3 has 15 residues. V was pared by 9 bases and J by 9 bases, with 21 bases between. CDR1 is MNHEY, CDR2 SVGAGI, per germline. The DNA for the CDR3 is TGTGCCAGTGCTCTATCCCACAGGGCGGACAACGTCCTGACTTTC. Translated, it gives CASALSHRADNVLTF.

The gene calls are TRBV7-6 and TRBJ2-1; 9 bases align to TRBD2. Looked up from germline, CDR1 is SGHVS and CDR2 is FNYEAQ. The CDR3 runs 16 residues. Trimming at V came to 5 bases and at J to 2 bases, leaving 7 bases not matched to a gene. The CDR3 spells CASSPLAGAPYNEQFF. The CDR3 DNA sequence: TGTGCCAGCAGCCCCTTAGCGGGAGCGCCCTACAATGAGCAGTTCTTC.

This clonotype occurred a few times. J is TRBJ1-5 and V is TRBV5-1; a weak D match, TRBD1 (6 bases). The V end lost 4 bases, the J end lost 7 bases, and 18 bases lay between the germline ends. Germline CDR1 is SGHRS and CDR2 is YFSETQ. The CDR3 contains 15 residues. This CDR3 reads CASSPWSGVDQPQHF. The CDR3 nucleotides read TGCGCCAGCAGCCCCTGGTCAGGGGTGGACCAGCCCCAGCATTTT.

This clonotype was picked up a small number of times. This rearrangement joins TRBV11-2 to TRBJ2-1, with TRBD1 as a possible D gene (5 bases). The germline V and J ends were trimmed by 4 bases and 8 bases, with 12 bases remaining between them. This CDR3 region has 13 residues. The germline V gene has CDR1 SGHAT and CDR2 FQNNGV. CDR3 DNA sequence: TGTGCCAGCAGCTACGTACAGGTTCATGAGCAGTTCTTC. This gives the protein CASSYVQVHEQFF.

A few counts support this clonotype. V is TRBV3-1 and J is TRBJ1-1; no clear D gene. V dropped 1 base and J dropped 6 bases, with 9 bases sitting between them. The CDR3 sequence is 13 residues long. Germline values: CDR1 LGHDT, CDR2 YNNKEL (reference sequence). The CDR3 loop is CASSQVRFAEAFF. CDR3 nucleotides: TGTGCCAGCAGCCAAGTACGATTCGCTGAAGCTTTCTTT. Complete variable domain (other parts from reference TRBV3-1 and TRBJ1-1): DTAVSQTPKYLVTQMGNDKSIKCEQNLGHDTMYWYKQDSKKFLKIMFSYNNKELIINETVPNRFSPKSPDKAHLNLHINSLELGDSAVYFCASSQVRFAEAFFGQGTRLTVV.

This clonotype was counted many times. The chain joins TRBV7-2 to TRBJ2-3; 12 bases are shared with TRBD2. The CDR3 has 18 residues. Germline V lookup: CDR1 SGHTA, CDR2 FQGNSA. V was clipped by 3 bases and J by 0 bases; unmatched bases: 7. CDR3 DNA: TGTGCCAGCAGCTTCTCCCTAGCGGGAGGGCCCAGCACAGATACGCAGTATTTT. This sequence encodes CASSFSLAGGPSTDTQYF.

This clonotype was recorded many times. V and J are TRBV6-5 and TRBJ2-7, with 10 bases lining up with TRBD2. The germline V gene encodes CDR1 MNHEY and CDR2 SVGAGI. Losses at the gene ends were 5 bases for V and 4 bases for J; bases not matched to a gene: 2. The CDR3 contains 13 residues. The CDR3 loop is CASSKREGYEQYF. The DNA for the CDR3 is TGTGCCAGCAGTAAGCGGGAGGGGTACGAGCAGTACTTC.

In this sample, this clonotype turned up many times. The chain is built from TRBV10-3 and TRBJ2-5; a possible D gene is TRBD2 (5 bases). The CDR3 sequence is 13 residues long. The germline V gene has CDR1 ENHRY and CDR2 SYGVKD. With 0 bases removed from V and 4 bases from J, the gap between germline ends came to 6 bases. For the CDR3, the DNA is TGTGCCATCAGTGAGTCGGGAGTAGAGACCCAGTACTTC. As protein: CAISESGVETQYF.

This clonotype was seen a few times. The genes are TRBV28 and TRBJ2-1; 11 positions match TRBD2. The CDR3 runs to 15 residues. V gave up 5 bases and J gave up 10 bases; unmatched junction bases: 10. CDR1 and CDR2 from the germline V gene are MDHEN and SYDVKM. The CDR3 loop is CASSRILAGGVEQFF. CDR3 DNA sequence: TGTGCCAGCAGTCGAATATTAGCGGGAGGGGTAGAGCAGTTCTTC.

The V call is TRBV20-1, the J call TRBJ1-4; 11 bases agree with TRBD1. CDR1 is DFQATT and CDR2 is SNEGSKA in the germline V gene (reference sequence). The CDR3 loop spans 14 amino acids. V lost 6 bases to trimming and J lost 8 bases; unmatched junction nucleotides: 8. CDR3 residues: CSALDRGRGEKLFF. The CDR3, as DNA: TGCAGTGCCTTGGACAGGGGGCGAGGGGAAAAACTGTTTTTT.

This clonotype was observed a few times. The chain uses TRBV7-2 and TRBJ2-7; D not certain. The V and J ends lost 4 bases and 2 bases respectively, with 3 bases between them. The CDR3 totals 11 residues. Germline V gene data show CDR1 as SGHTA and CDR2 as FQGNSA. The CDR3 DNA is TGTGCCAGCAGCTGGGCCTACGAGCAGTACTTC. Residues: CASSWAYEQYF.

This clonotype was seen ten or more times. The V and J genes are TRBV15 and TRBJ1-6; D unclear. Per germline, CDR1 LNHNV and CDR2 YYDKDF (reference sequence). The germline V and J ends were trimmed by 1 base and 7 bases, with 11 bases remaining between them. This CDR3 has 15 amino acids. CDR3 residues: CATSRGIQANSPLHF. The DNA of the CDR3 is TGTGCCACCAGCAGAGGAATCCAGGCAAATTCACCCCTCCACTTT.

This clonotype was counted only a few times. The chain uses TRBV4-3 and TRBJ1-1; D call uncertain. Germline V CDR1 and CDR2: LGHNA, YSLEER. This CDR3 has 13 residues. Trimming took off 0 bases at V and 5 bases at J, with 7 bases between the two ends. CDR3 nucleotides: TGCGCCAGCAGCCAAGATATGTTGACTGAAGCTTTCTTT. Encoded protein: CASSQDMLTEAFF.

This clonotype appeared a few times. The chain links TRBV5-1 to TRBJ1-1; TRBD1 is a possible D gene (6 bases). From germline, CDR1 is SGHRS and CDR2 YFSETQ. Deletions cut 4 bases from V and 10 bases from J, with 17 bases between. CDR3 length: 13 amino acids. The DNA for the CDR3 is TGCGCCAGCAGCCAGGGGCCCGGTGGATCAGCTTTCTTT. Residues: CASSQGPGGSAFF.

The CDR3 nucleotides are TGTGCCAGCAGCCCACTAGCGGGTTCTAGCACAGATACGCAGTATTTT. Its translation is CASSPLAGSSTDTQYF. The V call is TRBV11-3, the J call TRBJ2-3; TRBD2 aligns across 9 bases. V gave up 5 bases and J gave up 0 bases; unmatched junction bases: 6. This CDR3 has 16 amino acids. The V gene's germline CDR1 is SGHNT and CDR2 YENEEA.

This clonotype was detected only a few times. The chain has TRBV5-1 and TRBJ1-1; TRBD1 agrees at 9 bases. The V and J ends lost 0 bases and 5 bases, in that order; junction bases with no gene match: 2. In germline, CDR1 is SGHRS, CDR2 YFSETQ. This CDR3 has 14 amino acids. The CDR3 sequence: CASSLDGQGTEAFF. In nucleotides, the CDR3 is TGCGCCAGCAGCTTGGACGGACAGGGGACTGAAGCTTTCTTT.

V usage is TRBV29-1 and J usage is TRBJ2-1; D is possibly TRBD2 (5 bases). The CDR3 contains 11 residues. Trimming pared 7 bases from V and 5 bases from J, leaving 9 bases between. Germline CDR1 and CDR2: SQVTM and ANQGSEA. Here the CDR3 DNA reads TGCAGCGGAGAGCGGAACAATGAGCAGTTCTTC. Translation: CSGERNNEQFF.

There are many counts of this clonotype. V usage is TRBV29-1 and J usage is TRBJ2-1, with 7 positions matching TRBD2. This CDR3 is 13 amino acids long. In germline, CDR1 is SQVTM, CDR2 ANQGSEA. The J segment lost 7 bases and the V segment lost 4 bases, leaving 7 bases of the junction unmatched. CDR3 region: CSVGGRGRNEQFF. The CDR3 DNA sequence: TGCAGCGTTGGCGGGAGAGGTAGAAATGAGCAGTTCTTC.

The sample holds many counts of this clonotype. This chain links TRBV7-6 with TRBJ2-7; D tentatively fits TRBD1 or TRBD2 (5 bases each). V lost 1 base to trimming and J lost 2 bases, with 9 bases between them. Looked up from germline, CDR1 is SGHVS and CDR2 is FNYEAQ. The CDR3 consists of 14 residues. The CDR3 protein is CASSLVPGPYEQYF. The CDR3 nucleotides are TGTGCCAGCAGCTTAGTTCCGGGACCCTACGAGCAGTACTTC.

With regard to this clonotype: With a much larger clone just one base away, this may be a read error. This chain joins TRBV5-1 and TRBJ2-1; D gene ambiguous. This CDR3 has 16 residues. Germline CDR1 and CDR2: SGHRS and YFSETQ. The chain's CDR3 is CASSPLQQSSYNGQFF. As DNA, the CDR3 is TGCGCCAGCAGTCCCCTCCAGCAGAGCTCCTACAATGGGCAGTTCTTC.

This clonotype showed up many times. The chain joins TRBV4-1 to TRBJ2-1; D remains ambiguous. This CDR3 region has 16 residues. Germline CDR1 is MGHRA and CDR2 is YSYEKL. V was shortened by 0 bases and J by 0 bases, with 9 bases between the two germline ends. CDR3 DNA sequence: TGCGCCAGCAGCCAAGACAGGTTCCTCTCCTACAATGAGCAGTTCTTC. Its protein is CASSQDRFLSYNEQFF.

The rearrangement joins TRBV7-9 to TRBJ2-2; 10 bases align to TRBD1. The CDR3 contains 15 residues. CDR1 and CDR2 (germline): SEHNR, FQNEAQ (reference sequence). The V gene end was trimmed by 5 bases and the J gene end by 5 bases; junction bases not matched to a gene: 5. DNA of the CDR3: TGTGCCAGCAGCCGACAGGGGGCCGGTACCGGGGAGCTGTTTTTT. Residues: CASSRQGAGTGELFF.

Only a few counts were recorded for this clonotype. The J gene is TRBJ2-3, the V gene TRBV28; D perhaps matches TRBD1 (6 bases). The CDR3 extends over 15 amino acids. V lost 2 bases, J lost 0 bases, and 9 bases lay in between. Germline lookup yields CDR1 MDHEN and CDR2 SYDVKM. Written as DNA, the CDR3 is TGTGCCAGCAGTTTAGCAGGGGCCAGCACAGATACGCAGTATTTT. It encodes CASSLAGASTDTQYF.

The chain has TRBV4-3 and TRBJ2-7, with 7 bases identical to TRBD1. This CDR3 region has 15 residues. CDR1 is LGHNA and CDR2 is YSLEER in the germline V gene. The junction had 5 bases not matched to a gene; V was cut back by 2 bases and J by 1 base. CDR3 nucleotide sequence: TGCGCCAGCAGCCAATACAGGGGTTCTTCCTACGAGCAGTACTTC. Its translation is CASSQYRGSSYEQYF.

The chain recombines TRBV6-5 with TRBJ2-2; 8 bases line up with TRBD1. The V segment lost 6 bases and the J segment 7 bases; nucleotides outside the gene matches: 13. Per the germline V gene, CDR1 is MNHEY and CDR2 is SVGAGI. The CDR3 runs 16 residues. Here the CDR3 reads CASSSDPGQVVGELFF. DNA for the CDR3: TGTGCCAGCAGCTCCGATCCGGGACAGGTTGTCGGGGAGCTGTTTTTT.

V is TRBV29-1 and J is TRBJ2-7; maybe TRBD2 (5 bases). V was cut by 4 bases and J by 0 bases, with 7 bases left in between. CDR1 and CDR2 from the germline V gene are SQVTM and ANQGSEA. The CDR3 contains 12 residues. This chain's CDR3 is CSVAGSSYEQYF. The CDR3 DNA sequence: TGCAGCGTTGCTGGGAGCTCCTACGAGCAGTACTTC.